This T cell receptor beta chain was identified in a study of T cell responses to AZD1222 COVID-19 vaccine. Germline CDR1 and CDR2: SGHTA and FQGNSA. CDR3 length equals 16 residues. The V and J ends lost 5 bases and 9 bases, in that order; junction bases with no gene match: 16. The method was immunoSEQ multiplex PCR; TCRdb's version includes in-frame clones alone and lacks a portion of them. The sample has tens of thousands of clones, just over 85% seen once. The chain links TRBV7-2 to TRBJ1-5; 7 bases line up with TRBD1. This specimen consisted of peripheral blood, obtained on day 0 of AZD1222 vaccination. This receptor was taken from an adult in good health. The CDR3 spells CASSPTGQASAGPQHF. CDR3 bases: TGTGCCAGCAGCCCTACCGGACAGGCTTCAGCAGGGCCCCAGCATTTT.